These 2 T cell receptor beta chains were all obtained from the same sample, sequenced in a study of cytomegalovirus exposure and HLA in healthy donors (dated by TCRdb to the late 2010s). Library generation was performed with the immunoSEQ multiplex PCR assay. TCRdb re-hosts the immuneACCESS table, in-frame sequences only. Its copies lack some clones; in the studies checked, an unresolved V gene accounts for under half of them, and the cause for the rest is not known. This sample has over 150,000 clones in its table, and about 90% of those were observed once. About 3% of the sample lies in the top ten. Sample: PBMCs. The source of these receptors is a woman aged 18-29 years in good health and CMV-seropositive.

V is TRBV30 and J is TRBJ2-7, with a weak D call TRBD2 (5 bases). Per germline, CDR1 GTSNPN and CDR2 SVGIG (reference sequence). V lost 3 bases and J lost 0, with 12 bases in between. The CDR3 totals 14 residues. The CDR3 bases are TGTGCCTGGAGGAGGGCAGGCGTCTCCTACGAGCAGTACTTC. Translating gives CAWRRAGVSYEQYF.

The V call is TRBV7-7, the J call TRBJ2-7, with TRBD2 as a possible D gene (5 bases). V was shortened by 4 bases and J by 6 bases, with 13 bases between the two germline ends. This CDR3 has 13 residues. In germline, CDR1 is SSHAT, CDR2 FNYEAQ (reference sequence). CDR3 sequence (DNA): TGTGCCAGCAGCTCTCGGGTGGGGAGCGAGCAGTACTTC. It translates to CASSSRVGSEQYF.